This TCR beta chain was found in a study of T cell repertoires in cytomegalovirus infection. V lost 5 bases and J lost 0, with 22 bases in between. The CDR3 has 18 amino acids. Germline V lookup: CDR1 SEHNR, CDR2 FQNEAQ (reference sequence). A note on this clonotype: Its antigen remains unknown.

TCRdb re-derived calls from the reads in MiXCR, one entry per CDR3 protein. Among around 430,000 distinct CDR3 sequences listed, about 39% were seen once. This sample comprised cultured PBMCs, obtained from culture after CMV antigen stimulation. This receptor was identified in a human donor in good health (CMV status not recorded). Some clones in this sample may be carry-over from other donors' samples. This chain links TRBV7-9 with TRBJ2-5; D possibly corresponds to TRBD1 (5 bases). The CDR3 protein is CASSTWGEVLGYQETQYF. CDR3 nucleotide sequence: TGTGCCAGCAGCACGTGGGGCGAAGTTCTGGGGTACCAAGAGACCCAGTACTTC.